What follows are 19 T cell receptor beta chains derived from one specimen sequenced in a study of identical twins. A single record per CDR3 protein comes from TCRdb applying MiXCR to the 5' RACE reads. The sample carries 400,000 to 500,000 distinct CDR3 sequences, roughly 20% recorded once. Input material: naive T cells sorted from blood. The source of these receptors is a man aged 50-59 years in good health.

The J gene is TRBJ2-1, the V gene TRBV7-9; D remains unclear. The V end lost 6 bases, the J end lost 9 bases, and 15 bases lay between the germline ends. CDR3 size: 13 residues. Germline V gives CDR1 SEHNR, CDR2 FQNEAQ (reference sequence). In DNA form, the CDR3 reads TGTGCCAGCAGACCAGCCCAGGTGGTTGAGCAGTTCTTC. Its translation is CASRPAQVVEQFF.

Details on this clonotype: A much larger clone sits a single nucleotide away, making a read error possible. V usage is TRBV7-2 and J usage is TRBJ2-5; D might be TRBD1 (6 bases). Germline V gene data show CDR1 as SGHTA and CDR2 as FQGNSA. This CDR3 spans 15 amino acids. The CDR3 coding sequence is TGTTCCAGCAGCCCCGCTACAGGGTTCATGGAGACCCAGTACTTC. Translated, it gives CSSSPATGFMETQYF.

This clonotype was counted many times. The chain is built from TRBV20-1 and TRBJ2-1, with TRBD2 matching over 8 bases. The CDR3 has 13 amino acids. V dropped 6 bases and J dropped 7; count of bases not matched to a gene: 8. Germline V gene data show CDR1 as DFQATT and CDR2 as SNEGSKA (reference sequence). CDR3 DNA: TGCAGTGCACCCCCCGGGACTAGGAATGAGCAGTTCTTC. Its translation: CSAPPGTRNEQFF.

This clonotype came up a few times. The chain is built from TRBV4-2 and TRBJ2-7; weak D call: TRBD1 (5 bases). CDR3 length equals 16 residues. Trimming pared 3 bases from V and 0 bases from J, leaving 15 bases between. CDR1 is LGHNA and CDR2 is YNFKEQ in the germline V gene. CDR3 in amino acids: CASSHEDRLLSYEQYF. The CDR3 nucleotides are TGTGCCAGCAGCCATGAAGACAGACTCCTCTCCTACGAGCAGTACTTC.

This clonotype was found once. The chain is built from TRBV21-1 and TRBJ2-7; the D call of TRBD1 is as the table states it, not checked on the DNA. TRBV21-1 represents a pseudogene. This CDR3 contains 15 residues. The CDR3 bases are TGTGCCAGCAGCAAAGGATACAGGGTCAGGGGCGAGCAGTACTTC. Amino acid sequence: CASSKGYRVRGEQYF.

This clonotype was recorded a few times. The rearrangement uses TRBV5-1 and TRBJ2-1, with 7 positions matching TRBD1. The trim removed 0 bases at V and 8 bases at J, leaving 2 bases unmatched. The CDR3 spans 13 residues. The germline V gene encodes CDR1 SGHRS and CDR2 YFSETQ. The CDR3 DNA is TGCGCCAGCAGCTTGGCACAGGGGTATGAGCAGTTCTTC. Residues: CASSLAQGYEQFF.

Many counts were recorded for this clonotype. The V call is TRBV5-6, the J call TRBJ2-1, with D maybe TRBD2 (5 bases). V was shortened by 4 bases and J by 7 bases, with 6 bases between the two germline ends. This CDR3 comprises 11 residues. Germline V CDR1 and CDR2: SGHDT, YYEEEE. CDR3 residues: CASSTRNEQFF. For the CDR3, the DNA is TGTGCCAGCAGCACTAGAAATGAGCAGTTCTTC.

This clonotype was observed many times. The chain is built from TRBV12-3 or TRBV12-4 and TRBJ1-6; D unresolved. Trimming stripped 3 bases from V and 7 bases from J, with 4 bases between. The CDR3 length is 12 residues. The CDR3 is CASSFENSPLHF. The CDR3, as DNA: TGTGCCAGCAGTTTTGAGAATTCACCCCTCCACTTT.

This clonotype was recorded a few times. This chain joins TRBV20-1 and TRBJ2-1; 12 bases fit TRBD2. V lost 3 bases and J lost 3; bases outside the gene matches: 9. The CDR3 is 17 residues long. The V gene's germline CDR1 is DFQATT and CDR2 SNEGSKA (reference sequence). This CDR3 is CSASGLAGGRSYNEQFF. For the CDR3, the DNA is TGCAGTGCTAGCGGGCTAGCGGGAGGGAGGAGCTACAATGAGCAGTTCTTC.

This clonotype was seen a few times. The CDR3 loop is CASSSWTVNSPLHF. The CDR3 nucleotides read TGTGCCAGCAGCTCCTGGACAGTAAATTCACCCCTCCACTTT. The chain recombines TRBV9 with TRBJ1-6, with D tentatively TRBD1 (6 bases). Germline V lookup: CDR1 SGDLS, CDR2 YYNGEE. V gave up 4 bases and J gave up 7 bases, with 12 bases separating them. The CDR3 has 14 residues.

This clonotype was observed a few times. V usage is TRBV5-6 and J usage is TRBJ2-2; 8 nucleotides align to TRBD2. The CDR3 totals 16 residues. The V and J ends lost 1 base and 7 bases, in that order; junction bases with no gene match: 9. Germline CDR1 is SGHDT and CDR2 is YYEEEE. DNA for the CDR3: TGTGCCAGCAGCTTGAACTTAGCGGGATACTACGGGGAGCTGTTTTTT. It is translated as CASSLNLAGYYGELFF. Full variable domain (missing parts from reference TRBV5-6 and TRBJ2-2): DAGVTQSPTHLIKTRGQQVTLRCSPKSGHDTVSWYQQALGQGPQFIFQYYEEEERQRGNFPDRFSGHQFPNYSSELNVNALLLGDSALYLCASSLNLAGYYGELFFGEGSRLTVL.

The table lists this clonotype with many counts. The rearrangement uses TRBV12-3 or TRBV12-4 and TRBJ1-2, with 7 bases matching TRBD1. This CDR3 has 13 amino acids. V lost 7 bases and J lost 4; bases outside the gene matches: 6. Here the CDR3 DNA reads TGTGCCAGCAAAAAAGGGGGCGCCTATGGCTACACCTTC. Its translation: CASKKGGAYGYTF.

This chain links TRBV7-9 with TRBJ2-2; 11 nucleotides agree with TRBD1. Losses at the gene ends were 7 bases for V and 6 bases for J; bases not matched to a gene: 10. The CDR3 runs to 16 residues. The germline CDR1 and CDR2 sequences are SEHNR and FQNEAQ (reference sequence). CDR3 nucleotides: TGTGCCAGCACCTCCATGGACAGGGGGCTGTCCGGGGAGCTGTTTTTT. This codes for CASTSMDRGLSGELFF.

CDR3 DNA: TGTGCCAGCAGTCCCGGACTAGCGGGAGGTTTCAATGAGCAGTTCTTC. It encodes CASSPGLAGGFNEQFF. The chain combines TRBV12-3 or TRBV12-4 with TRBJ2-1; TRBD2 matches 14 bases. CDR3 size: 16 residues. The V gene end was trimmed by 5 bases and the J gene end by 6 bases; junction bases not matched to a gene: 6.

This clonotype was picked up many times. The CDR3 loop is CSATGTSGEETQYF. CDR3 coding DNA: TGCAGTGCTACCGGGACTAGCGGGGAAGAGACCCAGTACTTC. The chain carries TRBV20-1 and TRBJ2-5; 13 bases are a match to TRBD2. This CDR3 is 14 amino acids long. Per germline, CDR1 DFQATT and CDR2 SNEGSKA (reference sequence). The ends lost 4 bases at V and 3 bases at J; junction bases unmatched: 2.

This clonotype was seen at least ten times. The chain employs TRBV27 and TRBJ2-6; 7 bases fit TRBD1. This CDR3 contains 15 residues. CDR1 MNHEY and CDR2 SMNVEV come from the germline V gene (reference sequence). V was pared by 6 bases and J by 2 bases, with 4 bases of the junction left unmatched. The CDR3 sequence is CASSTGVAGANVLTF. In DNA form, the CDR3 reads TGTGCCAGCAGCACAGGGGTGGCTGGGGCCAACGTCCTGACTTTC.

The V gene is TRBV21-1, the J gene TRBJ2-7; no DNA check was done on the table's D call, TRBD1. TRBV21-1 is a known pseudogene. This CDR3 spans 12 amino acids. The CDR3 loop is CASSKASGTVRF. The CDR3 DNA reads TGTGCCAGCAGCAAGGCCTCCGGGACGGTGAGATTC.

The rearrangement links TRBV9 to TRBJ2-1; 9 bases are shared with TRBD2. With V trimmed by 0 bases and J by 10 bases, 14 bases remained unmatched. CDR1 SGDLS and CDR2 YYNGEE come from the germline V gene. CDR3 length: 17 amino acids. CDR3 in amino acids: CASSVGGGSGRTKEQFF. CDR3 nucleotides: TGTGCCAGCAGCGTAGGAGGTGGTAGCGGGAGAACCAAAGAGCAGTTCTTC.

This clonotype occurred many times. The V and J genes are TRBV5-1 and TRBJ2-3; either TRBD1 or TRBD2 may supply D (5 bases each). The CDR3 is 15 residues long. V shed 0 bases and J shed 4 bases, with 12 bases lying between them. Germline V gene data show CDR1 as SGHRS and CDR2 as YFSETQ. CDR3 bases: TGCGCCAGCAGCTTGGACAGAGGGGTAGCAGATACGCAGTATTTT. Protein: CASSLDRGVADTQYF.